Below are 11 T cell receptor beta chains sequenced from a single sample in a study of blood T cell repertoires in COVID-19. The repertoire was sequenced with immunoSEQ multiplex PCR; TCRdb's copy has only in-frame clones and lacks some. This repertoire shows 350,000 to 450,000 clones, around 89% found once; its top ten account for roughly 1.6%. The sequenced material came from peripheral blood. These receptors were taken from a middle-aged woman with COVID-19, enrolled during active disease.

J is TRBJ1-2 and V is TRBV6-9; D gene unclear. The CDR3 consists of 12 residues. The V and J ends lost 7 bases and 12 bases respectively, with 18 bases between them. Germline-derived CDR1 and CDR2 are MNHGY and SVAAGI. The CDR3 bases are TGTGCCAGCATTCGCGACACCCGAGGGCACACCTTC. Translating it yields CASIRDTRGHTF.

This clone was observed a few times. The chain is built from TRBV5-1 and TRBJ2-7; the match to TRBD1 covers 7 bases. Germline V gene data show CDR1 as SGHRS and CDR2 as YFSETQ. The CDR3 runs to 14 residues. The V and J ends lost 2 bases and 6 bases, in that order; junction bases with no gene match: 8. This chain's CDR3 is CASSLRQGQGEQYF. The CDR3 DNA reads TGCGCCAGCAGCTTAAGACAGGGTCAAGGCGAGCAGTACTTC.

In DNA form, the CDR3 reads TGTGCCAGCAGTCGGACAGCCCCGATGGGCAATCAGCCCCAGCATTTT. Amino acids: CASSRTAPMGNQPQHF. This chain connects TRBV6-2 or TRBV6-3 to TRBJ1-5; a possible D gene is TRBD1 (6 bases). The germline V gene has CDR1 MNHEY and CDR2 SVGEGT. The V end lost 5 bases, the J end lost 2 bases, and 16 bases lay between the germline ends. The CDR3 sequence is 16 residues long.

This clone was found a few times. V is TRBV4-1 and J is TRBJ2-7, with 9 bases aligning to TRBD2. With 0 bases clipped from V and 3 bases from J, the junction kept 3 bases outside the gene matches. This CDR3 has 15 residues. Germline V gene data show CDR1 as MGHRA and CDR2 as YSYEKL. The CDR3 nucleotides are TGCGCCAGCAGCCAAGATCTAGCGGGAATCTACGAGCAGTACTTC. It codes for CASSQDLAGIYEQYF.

The rearrangement uses TRBV24-1 and TRBJ2-1; 11 bases map to TRBD2. J lost 6 bases, V lost 4 bases, and 7 bases had no gene match. Germline V gives CDR1 KGHDR, CDR2 SFDVKD. The CDR3 runs 16 residues. CDR3 residues: CATSDAGTSGLNEQFF. In DNA, the CDR3 is TGTGCCACCAGTGACGCGGGGACTAGCGGACTCAATGAGCAGTTCTTC.

The V gene is TRBV12-5, the J gene TRBJ2-1; 7 bases are shared with TRBD2. J lost 1 base, V lost 2 bases, and 8 bases had no gene match. Germline V gives CDR1 LGHNT, CDR2 FRNRAP. CDR3 length: 17 amino acids. CDR3 in DNA: TGTGCTAGTGGTTTGTATAATGGCGGGGGATCCTACAATGAGCAGTTCTTC. As protein: CASGLYNGGGSYNEQFF.

The chain links TRBV9 to TRBJ2-3, with 9 bases matching TRBD1. The CDR3 is 12 residues long. The V gene's germline CDR1 is SGDLS and CDR2 YYNGEE. Trimming removed 0 bases from V and 13 bases from J; junction bases left unmatched: 3. CDR3 amino acids: CASSVGGDREYF. The CDR3 DNA is TGTGCCAGCAGCGTAGGAGGGGACAGGGAGTATTTT. The entire variable domain, with the rest obtained from reference TRBV9 and TRBJ2-3, is as follows: DSGVTQTPKHLITATGQRVTLRCSPRSGDLSVYWYQQSLDQGLQFLIQYYNGEERAKGNILERFSAQQFPDLHSELNLSSLELGDSALYFCASSVGGDREYFGPGTRLTVL.

This chain joins TRBV30 and TRBJ1-5, with unresolved D. Deletions cut 3 bases from V and 7 bases from J, with 13 bases between. Per the germline V gene, CDR1 is GTSNPN and CDR2 is SVGIG (reference sequence). This CDR3 comprises 13 residues. The CDR3 loop is CAWRAGRGQPQHF. The CDR3 DNA reads TGTGCCTGGAGGGCCGGCCGAGGGCAGCCCCAGCATTTT.

The CDR3 region is CASSPHPVSLGQPQHF. CDR3 DNA sequence: TGTGCCAGCAGCCCTCATCCCGTTAGCCTTGGACAGCCCCAGCATTTT. This rearrangement joins TRBV7-2 to TRBJ1-5; no clear D gene. Germline CDR1 and CDR2: SGHTA and FQGNSA. The CDR3 totals 16 residues. Trimming took off 5 bases at V and 7 bases at J, with 21 bases between the two ends.

The chain combines TRBV9 with TRBJ1-2; perhaps TRBD1 as D (5 bases). Germline-derived CDR1 and CDR2 are SGDLS and YYNGEE. Trimming took off 0 bases at V and 2 bases at J, with 11 bases between the two ends. This CDR3 is built from 15 residues. The CDR3 DNA is TGTGCCAGCAGCGTAGCTCCGGGGGTCAACTATGGCTACACCTTC. Its protein product is CASSVAPGVNYGYTF.

The chain employs TRBV5-1 and TRBJ1-4; D unclear. This CDR3 spans 14 amino acids. CDR1 is SGHRS and CDR2 is YFSETQ in the germline V gene. V lost 3 bases and J lost 0, with 6 bases in between. CDR3 sequence reads: CASSSTATNEKLFF. DNA for the CDR3: TGCGCCAGCAGCTCGACTGCAACTAATGAAAAACTGTTTTTT.